Sequencing of this TCR beta chain was carried out in a study of cytomegalovirus exposure and HLA in healthy donors (dated by TCRdb to about 2017). For the study in its entirety: In an earlier analysis of 450 to 750 of the donors, under 300 Gb of sequence data and 90 million to 130 million unique TCR beta sequences from roughly 200 million T cells were reported. An early release that covered some 630 HLA-typed donors contained approximately 290 gigabases of sequencing data and tens of millions of unique TCR sequences. The genetic ancestry cluster associated with self-reported Caucasian donors included 81% of the 300 to 400 genotyped donors. The study was designed to test whether signatures of past pathogen exposure could be identified by cataloging public T cell receptors. The study used immunosequencing to profile the T cell repertoires of several hundred subjects and linked those repertoires to cytomegalovirus serostatus. A separate validation cohort of about 110 different subjects was used in addition to the approximately 670-subject first cohort. The study combined high-throughput TCR immunosequencing, statistical association of individual TCRs with disease status, and machine learning to predict cytomegalovirus infection status. In a later analysis, previously published TCR beta repertoires from several hundred donors were re-analyzed and high-resolution HLA genotyping was added so that TCR occurrence patterns could be studied. Rather than drawing on any new phenotypic data, the later analysis identified candidate immune exposures from TCR beta sequences and the way those sequences occurred across donors. An earlier analysis of nearly 600 of the donors applied high-throughput TCR beta sequencing to assess whether each TCR beta V gene segment acted as functional or pseudogenic. Alongside the repertoire data, information on donor age, sex, ethnicity and CMV serostatus was compiled. A later genetic analysis took genome-wide SNP genotypes for about 60% of the roughly 670 donors and used that subset as a discovery cohort. All discovery cohort repertoires had been generated on a single sequencing platform. Class I and class II HLA loci were covered by the typing at four-digit resolution. Typing coverage varied by locus: about 620-630 donors for A, B, C, DRB1 and DQB1; more than 500 for DQA1; around 610 for DPA1; 450 to 480 for DPB1. Several DR-DQ haplotypes were handled as single units for association and clustering because linkage in the cohort was strong. On average, roughly 250,000 unique TCR beta nucleotide sequences were sequenced per donor among a few hundred genotyped donors of the cohort, with 15% to 20% of those sequences being non-productive.

With respect to this clone: Its recognized antigen is unknown. The sample holds no much larger clone one base away, and base qualities are not on file.

What the study reported, not specific to this receptor: In an earlier analysis of 587 of the donors, most TCR beta V segments appeared in productive rearrangements about 87% or about 30% of the time, broadly matching IMGT annotations. Only TCR beta chains were sequenced in this cohort, and the absence of alpha or paired-chain data limited detectable features. In a later analysis, several top co-occurrence clusters were reported to appear linked to parvovirus B19, influenza, CMV and Epstein-Barr virus. A cluster of highly shared sequence variants was judged likely to represent a technical artifact of the sequencing pipeline. A further reported finding was that TCR beta sequences accurately predicted the HLA-A and HLA-B alleles for most subjects in the first cohort. According to a later genetic analysis, donors in an Asian-associated ancestry cluster had fewer N-insertions in productive TCRs than the approximately 630-donor mean. Because counts were too low, about 18 rarely observed V segments, including chromosome 9 orphons, were excluded from the earlier analysis of several hundred of the donors. When HLA alleles, especially DR and DQ, strongly co-occurred, TCR associations were difficult to assign to individual alleles. Most TCR sequences were observed very rarely across donors, whereas some public TCRs were present in many individuals. According to a later analysis, TCR association rates differed among HLA loci, with DRB1 alleles showing the most associated TCRs and HLA-C alleles showing the fewest. Immune exposure information for the cohort was limited to CMV serostatus. A later analysis found that HLA-associated TCR beta chains were more clonally expanded and had lower generation probabilities than equally common non-associated chains. Most CMV-associated TCR beta chains appeared to be HLA-restricted in a later analysis, and the HLA associations seemed to be driven largely by CMV exposure. HLA typing was unavailable for some donors at each locus, so association tests used only the typed subset. Correlated functional status among segregating V segments might be attributable to linkage disequilibrium, but an unknown experimental factor could not be ruled out. Cytomegalovirus status was reported to be diagnosed by the classifier with high specificity and sensitivity in both the original and validation cohorts. In vitro tests confirmed that a few of the cytomegalovirus-associated TCR beta chains recognize cytomegalovirus antigens. According to the authors, the approach could potentially be generalized to other disease states and immunological phenotypes. Roughly uniform sequencing depth across donors was assumed in presence/absence analyses, although this assumption may not hold. The study gave a list of some 150 TCR beta chains associated with cytomegalovirus. A later analysis associated 16,951 TCR beta sequences with specific HLA alleles at a false discovery rate of 0.05. A later genetic analysis associated a missense DCLRE1C variant with V-gene and J-gene trimming of TCR beta chains, and an independent cohort replicated the association. The 87-base-pair reads could not distinguish some IMGT-functional V segments, including TRBV6-2 and TRBV6-3, so those segments were excluded.

The CDR3 covers 19 residues, taking in both the cysteine and the phenylalanine. The read is trimmed to its CDR3 DNA, 57 bases read in frame from base 1. Trimming costs V 1 base and J 4 bases, and their ends lie 25 bases apart. CDR1 and CDR2 were assigned from the germline V gene (reference sequence) as SEHNR and FQNEAQ. The library was prepared using the immunoSEQ multiplex PCR assay. A mixture of 60 forward primers for TCR Vbeta segments and 13 reverse primers for TCR Jbeta segments was used in the multiplex PCR. The CDR3 region of rearranged TCR beta genes was amplified from genomic DNA by a multiplex PCR assay. The amplified TCR beta libraries were sequenced on the Illumina HiSeq System as 87-base-pair reads. On the authors' methods: In a later analysis, tens of millions of unique TCR beta chains were counted across the roughly 700 repertoires, and around 11 million of these chains were shared by at least two donors. A nearest-neighbor algorithm error-corrected the raw reads and collapsed the reads into unique sequences, merging closely related sequences to remove PCR and sequencing errors. V, D and J gene segments were assigned by aligning CDR3 sequences to IMGT reference sequences. For a sequence to be retained, a match of at least six nucleotides to both a V gene segment and a J gene segment was required. A rearrangement was called productive if the CDR3 had no stop codons and remained in frame with V and J, and every other rearrangement was called non-productive. CDR3 was defined according to IMGT convention as the region running from the second conserved V-encoded cysteine to the conserved J-encoded phenylalanine. The earlier analysis of around 640 of the donors excluded sequences that lacked an unambiguous match to a single V gene segment. An earlier analysis of several hundred of the donors called V segments functional above 56.7% productive rearrangements and segregating when the between-donor standard deviation exceeded 5%. A statistical classification framework was built to diagnose cytomegalovirus status from the catalog of TCR beta chain sequences. In a later analysis, TCR nucleotide sequences were compared against IMGT/GENE-DB human TR gene sequences so that V and J genes could be assigned. In a later analysis, CDR3 sequences and most-parsimonious VDJ recombination scenarios were assigned using the TCRdist pipeline. In a later analysis, each TCR beta chain was defined by its CDR3 amino acid sequence together with its V-gene family, and reads without a unique V-gene family were excluded. As a way to deal with suspected cross-contamination and a sequencing artifact, a later analysis dropped over 550 nucleotide sequences that were highly shared and had low generation probability. In a later analysis, a clonal expansion index was calculated for each public chain from normalized within-repertoire ranks of inferred template counts. A later analysis computed generation probabilities with a VDJ recombination model fitted to out-of-frame rearrangements, and checked the results against IGoR. A later analysis scored TCR-TCR, TCR-HLA and TCR-CMV co-occurrence with hypergeometric tests, applying a repertoire-size bias correction to TCR pairs. False discovery rates were estimated in a later analysis by permuting HLA or CMV assignments 20 times. In a later analysis, co-occurring TCRs were grouped with DBSCAN, and TCRdist sequence similarity was added when clustering was performed within HLA-allele-positive subsets. Repertoires with fewer than 30,000 or more than 120,000 public chains, plus five repertoires with anomalous nucleotide sharing, were excluded from co-occurrence clustering. TCRdb provides this immuneACCESS table in a form limited to in-frame rearrangements. Some clones are lacking; in checked studies, under half of them reflect an unresolved V gene, and why the rest are absent is not known. D and trimming were read from the DNA, whereas the V and J calls and clone size are those reported in that table. Recorded for this sample are fewer than 150,000 clones; roughly 76% of them occurred a single time. Clones ranked in the top ten supply approximately 4% of the sample.

In total, more than 500 healthy bone marrow donors made up the cohort. At the time of sampling, all cohort members were nominally healthy, though unrecorded immune exposures were likely present. The donor tested CMV seronegative, placing the donor among the approximately 400 seronegative members of the cohort. Each donor provided a peripheral blood sample, and peripheral blood mononuclear cells were used for TCR beta sequencing. The Qiagen DNeasy Blood Extraction Kit was used to extract genomic DNA from the blood cell samples. The sequenced material came from PBMCs. The chain joins TRBV7-9 to TRBJ1-1; no D gene can be assigned with confidence. The receptor was derived from a man in his late teens or twenties in good health and CMV-seronegative. The DNA sequence is TGTGCCAGCAGCTTAGGGCGTTGGAGGCGCGTGGATCGGGGCACTGAAGCTTTCTTT. This gives the protein CASSLGRWRRVDRGTEAFF. The variable domain in full, with residues beyond the CDR3 obtained from the reference TRBV7-9 and TRBJ1-1 genes, is DTGVSQNPRHKITKRGQNVTFRCDPISEHNRLYWYRQTLGQGPEFLTYFQNEAQLEKSRLLSDRFSAERPKGSFSTLEIQRTEQGDSAMYLCASSLGRWRRVDRGTEAFFGQGTRLTVV.